The subject of this entry is one T cell receptor (beta chain). Its antigen is not known. Researchers ran the PCR with 60 Vbeta and 13 Jbeta primers. Clones were sequenced by immunoSEQ multiplex PCR, and TCRdb holds only the in-frame ones, with some missing. The data show some 97,000 clones, around three quarters seen once. The CDR3 has 14 amino acids. Germline CDR1 is MNHNY and CDR2 is SVGAGI (reference sequence). This entry comes from a study of cytomegalovirus exposure and HLA in healthy donors. Findings of the study overall: Researchers counted around 180 TCR beta chains as cytomegalovirus-associated. The analysis excluded some indistinguishable V segments, including TRBV6-2 and TRBV6-3. Rarity held for most TCR sequences, but there were some public TCRs that occurred in many donors.

Regarding donors, all were healthy bone marrow donors. Sequencing input: PBMCs. The chain employs TRBV6-6 and TRBJ2-5; D may be TRBD2 (5 bases). The J call may be in error: the DNA end matches TRBJ2-7 better. The TCR was taken from a female donor in good health and CMV-seropositive. The CDR3 DNA reads TGTGCCAGCAGTGGTTTTGCGGACTCTTACGAGCAGTACTTC. Residues: CASSGFADSYEQYF.